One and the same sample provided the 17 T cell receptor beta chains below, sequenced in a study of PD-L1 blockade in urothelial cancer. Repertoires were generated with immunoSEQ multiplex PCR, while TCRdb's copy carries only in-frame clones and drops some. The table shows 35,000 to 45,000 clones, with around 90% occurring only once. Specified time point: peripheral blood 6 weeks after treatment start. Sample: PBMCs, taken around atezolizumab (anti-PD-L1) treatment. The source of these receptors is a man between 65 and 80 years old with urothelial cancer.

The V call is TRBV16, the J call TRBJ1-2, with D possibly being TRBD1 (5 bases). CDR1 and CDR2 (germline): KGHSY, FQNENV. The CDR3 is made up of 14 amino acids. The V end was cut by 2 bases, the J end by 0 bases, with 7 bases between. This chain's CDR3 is CASSQQGSNYGYTF. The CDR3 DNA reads TGTGCCAGCAGCCAACAGGGTTCTAACTATGGCTACACCTTC.

CDR3 protein: CASRPGQNTEAFF. The CDR3 region has the DNA TGTGCCAGCAGGCCCGGACAGAACACTGAAGCTTTCTTT. This chain connects TRBV6-1 to TRBJ1-1; possible D gene TRBD1, 5 bases. CDR3 size: 13 residues. Between the trimmed V and J ends, which lost 6 bases and 1 base, there was a span of 9 bases. The germline CDR1 and CDR2 sequences are MNHNS and SASEGT.

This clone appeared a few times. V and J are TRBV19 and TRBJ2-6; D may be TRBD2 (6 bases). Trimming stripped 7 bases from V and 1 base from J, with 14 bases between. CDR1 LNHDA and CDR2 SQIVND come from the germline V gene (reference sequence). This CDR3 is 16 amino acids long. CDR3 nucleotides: TGTGCCAGTAATGTGATCGGGGGTTCTGGGGCCAACGTCCTGACTTTC. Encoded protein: CASNVIGGSGANVLTF.

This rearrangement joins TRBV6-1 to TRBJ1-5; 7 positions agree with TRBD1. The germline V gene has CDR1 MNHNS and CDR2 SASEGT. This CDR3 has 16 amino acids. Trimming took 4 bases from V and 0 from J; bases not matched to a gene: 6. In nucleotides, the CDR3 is TGTGCCAGCAGTGCGGTGACAGGGAGTAGCAATCAGCCCCAGCATTTT. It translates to CASSAVTGSSNQPQHF.

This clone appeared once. In nucleotides, the CDR3 is TGTGCCTGGAGTGTACTCGGGCAGGGATCCAATGAGCAGTTCTTC. Translation: CAWSVLGQGSNEQFF. The genes are TRBV30 and TRBJ2-1, with a weak D call TRBD1 (5 bases). Trimming left V 0 bases short and J 6 bases short, with 15 bases between. CDR1 is GTSNPN and CDR2 is SVGIG in the germline V gene (reference sequence). The CDR3 is 15 residues long.

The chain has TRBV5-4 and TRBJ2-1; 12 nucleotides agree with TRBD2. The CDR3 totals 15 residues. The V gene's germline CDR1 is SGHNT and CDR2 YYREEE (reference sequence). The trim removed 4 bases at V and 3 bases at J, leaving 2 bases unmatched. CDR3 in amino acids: CASSPGLAGYNEQFF. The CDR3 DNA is TGTGCCAGCAGCCCGGGACTAGCGGGCTACAATGAGCAGTTCTTC.

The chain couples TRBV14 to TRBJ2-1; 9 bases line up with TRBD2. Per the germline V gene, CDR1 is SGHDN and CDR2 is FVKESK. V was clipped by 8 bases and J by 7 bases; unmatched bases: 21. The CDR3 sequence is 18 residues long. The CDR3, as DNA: TGTGCCAGCCCACCTGACCTAGCGGGAAAAAATACTGTTAATGAGCAGTTCTTC. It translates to CASPPDLAGKNTVNEQFF.

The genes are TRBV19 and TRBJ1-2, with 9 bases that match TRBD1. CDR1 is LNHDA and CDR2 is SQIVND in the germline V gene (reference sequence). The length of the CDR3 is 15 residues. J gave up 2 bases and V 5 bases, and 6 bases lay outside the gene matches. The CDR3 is CASSPRTGANYGYTF. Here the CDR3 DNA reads TGTGCCAGTAGTCCTCGGACAGGGGCGAACTATGGCTACACCTTC.

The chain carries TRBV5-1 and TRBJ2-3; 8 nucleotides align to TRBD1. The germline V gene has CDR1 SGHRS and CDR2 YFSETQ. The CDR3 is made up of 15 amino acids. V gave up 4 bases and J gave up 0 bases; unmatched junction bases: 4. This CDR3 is CASSEGQASTDTQYF. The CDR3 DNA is TGCGCCAGCAGCGAGGGACAGGCTAGCACAGATACGCAGTATTTT.

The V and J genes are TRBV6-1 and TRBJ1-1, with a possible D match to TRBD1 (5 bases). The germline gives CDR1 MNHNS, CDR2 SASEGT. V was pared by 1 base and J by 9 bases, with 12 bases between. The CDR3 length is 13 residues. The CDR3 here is CASSEGGRDQAFF. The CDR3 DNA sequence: TGTGCCAGCAGTGAAGGGGGCAGGGATCAAGCTTTCTTT.

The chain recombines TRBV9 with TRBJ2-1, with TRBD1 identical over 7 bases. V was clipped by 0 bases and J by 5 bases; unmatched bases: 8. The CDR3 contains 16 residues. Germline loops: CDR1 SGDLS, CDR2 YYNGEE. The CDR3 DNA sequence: TGTGCCAGCAGCGTAGGACACCAGGGGGACAACAATGAGCAGTTCTTC. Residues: CASSVGHQGDNNEQFF.

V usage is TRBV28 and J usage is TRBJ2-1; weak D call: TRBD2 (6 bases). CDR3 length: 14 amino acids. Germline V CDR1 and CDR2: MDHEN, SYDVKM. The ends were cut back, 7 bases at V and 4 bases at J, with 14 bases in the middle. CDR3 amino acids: CASKEAGPYNEQFF. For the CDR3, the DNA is TGTGCCAGCAAAGAAGCGGGTCCGTACAATGAGCAGTTCTTC.

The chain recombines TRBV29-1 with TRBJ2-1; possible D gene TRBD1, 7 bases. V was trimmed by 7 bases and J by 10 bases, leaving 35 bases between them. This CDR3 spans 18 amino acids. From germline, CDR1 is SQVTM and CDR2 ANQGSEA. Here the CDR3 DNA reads TGCAGCGCAAGCCACTTACAGGGGAAAGGGGGGACGCCTAAGGAGCAGTTCTTC. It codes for CSASHLQGKGGTPKEQFF.

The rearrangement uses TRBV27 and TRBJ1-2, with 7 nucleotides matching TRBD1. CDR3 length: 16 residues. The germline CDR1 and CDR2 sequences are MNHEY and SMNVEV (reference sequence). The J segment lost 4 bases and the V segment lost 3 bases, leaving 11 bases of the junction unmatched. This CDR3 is CASSFAGTVAAYGYTF. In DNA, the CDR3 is TGTGCCAGCAGTTTTGCCGGGACAGTGGCTGCCTATGGCTACACCTTC.

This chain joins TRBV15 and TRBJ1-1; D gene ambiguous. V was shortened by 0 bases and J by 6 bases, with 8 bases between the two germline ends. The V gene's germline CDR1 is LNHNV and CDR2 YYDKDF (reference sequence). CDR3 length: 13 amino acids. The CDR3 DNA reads TGTGCCACCAGCAGAGATCTTCAGTCTGAAGCTTTCTTT. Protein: CATSRDLQSEAFF. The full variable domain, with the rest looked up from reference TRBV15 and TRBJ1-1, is DAMVIQNPRYQVTQFGKPVTLSCSQTLNHNVMYWYQQKSSQAPKLLFHYYDKDFNNEADTPDNFQSRRPNTSFCFLDIRSPGLGDTAMYLCATSRDLQSEAFFGQGTRLTVV.

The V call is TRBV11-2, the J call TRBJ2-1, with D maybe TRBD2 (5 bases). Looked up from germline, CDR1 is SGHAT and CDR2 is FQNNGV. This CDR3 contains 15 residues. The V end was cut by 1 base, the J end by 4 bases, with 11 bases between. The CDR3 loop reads CASSLVLARYNEQFF. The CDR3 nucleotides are TGTGCCAGCAGCTTAGTTCTAGCACGGTACAATGAGCAGTTCTTC. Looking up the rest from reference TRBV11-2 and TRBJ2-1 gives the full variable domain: EAGVAQSPRYKIIEKRQSVAFWCNPISGHATLYWYQQILGQGPKLLIQFQNNGVVDDSQLPKDRFSAERLKGVDSTLKIQPAKLEDSAVYLCASSLVLARYNEQFFGPGTRLTVL.

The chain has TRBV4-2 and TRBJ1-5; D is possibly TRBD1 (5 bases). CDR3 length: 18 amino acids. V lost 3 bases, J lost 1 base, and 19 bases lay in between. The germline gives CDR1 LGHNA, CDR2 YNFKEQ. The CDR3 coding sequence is TGTGCCAGCAGCCAGCTCTTTGCGGGGCTTCGAAGCAATCAGCCCCAGCATTTT. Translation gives CASSQLFAGLRSNQPQHF.